This TCR beta chain was sequenced for a study of radiation and T cells in renal cell carcinoma. Only in-frame clones appear in the TCRdb table, and some are missing; sequencing was by immunoSEQ multiplex PCR. The sample holds under 150,000 clones; roughly four fifths are singletons and the top ten take 1.5% to 2%. The sample's time point: blood 2 weeks post-SBRT. Stated treatment: 15 Gy SBRT to primary tumor, nephrectomy 4 weeks later. This renal cell carcinoma was of the clear cell type. This CDR3 has 13 residues. V lost 4 bases to trimming and J lost 5 bases, with 8 bases between them. Germline V gene lookup returns CDR1 PRHDT and CDR2 FYEKMQ (reference sequence).

The material sequenced was blood, taken from a patient whose treatment included radiotherapy and nephrectomy. The chain employs TRBV13 and TRBJ2-2; no definite D call. The receptor was derived from a woman aged 60-75 years with renal cell carcinoma. The CDR3 reads CASSYDFTGELFF. The CDR3 region has the DNA TGTGCCAGCAGCTACGACTTTACCGGGGAGCTGTTTTTT. Combining the CDR3 with reference TRBV13 and TRBJ2-2 gives the whole variable domain AAGVIQSPRHLIKEKRETATLKCYPIPRHDTVYWYQQGPGQDPQFLISFYEKMQSDKGSIPDRFSAQQFSDYHSELNMSSLELGDSALYFCASSYDFTGELFFGEGSRLTVL.